This T cell receptor (beta chain) was identified during a study of T cell responses to AZD1222 COVID-19 vaccine. The wider study: Second-dose schedules of about 4 or about 12 weeks were combined.

Libraries were prepared by immunoSEQ multiplex PCR; TCRdb keeps only in-frame clonotypes and omits some of them. Among about 140,000 clones listed, around nine tenths were seen once. Regarding this clone: The antigen is not known.

Study conclusions and caveats: Donors in the cohort were predominantly white British and more often female, and clonal diversity was possibly underestimated. Rises in breadth and depth of Spike-specific TCRs came after two AZD1222 doses. No day 14 peak samples; only post-peak repertoires were characterized.

The CDR3 loop spans 15 amino acids. V was pared by 6 bases and J by 2 bases, with 7 bases of the junction left unmatched. Germline loops: CDR1 LNHDA, CDR2 SQIVND (reference sequence). The clonotype originates from an adult in good health. The material was peripheral blood, obtained on day 0 of AZD1222 vaccination. This chain links TRBV19 with TRBJ1-2; 9 bases line up with TRBD1. CDR3 protein: CASRTTGGFNYGYTF. The DNA of the CDR3 is TGTGCCAGTAGAACTACAGGGGGCTTCAACTATGGCTACACCTTC.